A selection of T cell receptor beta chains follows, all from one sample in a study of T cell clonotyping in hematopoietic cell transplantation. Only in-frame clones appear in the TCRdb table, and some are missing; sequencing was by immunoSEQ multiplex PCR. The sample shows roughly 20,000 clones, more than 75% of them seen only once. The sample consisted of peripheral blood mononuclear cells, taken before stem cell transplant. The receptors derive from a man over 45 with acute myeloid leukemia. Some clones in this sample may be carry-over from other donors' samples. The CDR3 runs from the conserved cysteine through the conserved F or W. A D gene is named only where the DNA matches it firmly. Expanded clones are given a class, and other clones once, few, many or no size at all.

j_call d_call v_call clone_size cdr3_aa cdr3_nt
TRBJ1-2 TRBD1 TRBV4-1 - CASSLDRVSHGYTF TGCGCCAGCAGCCTGGACAGGGTATCGCATGGCTACACCTTC
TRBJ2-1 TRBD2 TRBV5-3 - CARSLGRGGGAVFCFFF TGTGCCAGAAGCTTGGGACGAGGCGGGGGGGCCGTTTTTTGCTTCTTCTTC
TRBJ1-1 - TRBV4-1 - CASSRTGGSLNTEAFF TGCGCCAGCAGCCGCACTGGGGGGAGCCTGAACACTGAAGCTTTCTTT
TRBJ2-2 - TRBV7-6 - CASSLRQDFLGELFF TGTGCCAGCAGCTTACGTCAGGACTTCTTAGGGGAGCTGTTTTTT
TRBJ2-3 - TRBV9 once CASSVAGADTQYF TGTGCCAGCAGCGTAGCAGGGGCAGATACGCAGTATTTT
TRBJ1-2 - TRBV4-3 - CASSQGASDKNYGYTF TGCGCCAGCAGCCAAGGGGCCTCCGACAAAAACTATGGCTACACCTTC
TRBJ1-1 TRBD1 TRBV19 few CASSILGGRQGQKNTEAFF TGTGCCAGTAGTATATTAGGGGGGCGACAGGGTCAAAAGAACACTGAAGCTTTCTTT
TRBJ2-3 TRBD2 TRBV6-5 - CASSFKAGYTDTQYF TGTGCCAGCAGCTTCAAAGCGGGGTACACAGATACGCAGTATTTT
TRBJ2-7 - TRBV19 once CASSIARGHSYEQYF TGTGCCAGTAGTATAGCTCGGGGGCACTCCTACGAGCAGTACTTC
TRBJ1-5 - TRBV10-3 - CAISESGRRSQPQHF TGTGCCATCAGTGAGTCGGGACGGAGGAGTCAGCCCCAGCATTTT
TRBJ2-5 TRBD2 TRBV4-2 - CASSQDLAGGSLQETQYF TGTGCCAGCAGCCAAGATCTCGCGGGGGGGAGCCTCCAAGAGACCCAGTACTTC